This TCR beta chain was recovered during a study of resident and recirculating memory T cells in vitiligo. This CDR3 contains 18 residues. Germline values: CDR1 LGHNA, CDR2 YNFKEQ. V was clipped by 4 bases and J by 0 bases, with 19 bases between them. Sequencing was performed with immunoSEQ multiplex PCR; in TCRdb, only in-frame clones are kept and a portion is missing. This repertoire shows more than 35,000 clones, 80% to 95% found once; its top ten account for around 5%. About this clone: Its antigen is still unknown.

Stability required unchanged lesions during the previous 6 months. Study outcomes and limitations: TCR sequences were not conserved across biopsy sites or patients. Vitiligo lesions lacked a unique dominant clone, and clonality varied.

The TCR originated in a male donor with vitiligo. The rearrangement joins TRBV4-2 to TRBJ1-3; TRBD1 might be the D (5 bases). Sequencing used blood. CDR3 nucleotide sequence: TGTGCCAGCAGCCGAAGTAAACCTGGGGCTGGCTCTGGAAACACCATATATTTT. Translating it yields CASSRSKPGAGSGNTIYF.